A single sample is the source of the 5 T cell receptor beta chains below, sequenced in a study of Ad26.COV2.S vaccination and SARS-CoV-2 variants. Specified treatment: around 19 received Ad26.COV2.S at low or high dose, single or two shots; several received placebo; per-sample allocation not given. Samples analyzed were those drawn on day 63 after the first vaccine or placebo injection. Produced via immunoSEQ multiplex PCR; TCRdb's table is partial and in-frame only. The sample consists of roughly 240,000 clones, 88% of them appearing once. This specimen consisted of peripheral blood, obtained in a trial of Ad26.COV2.S vaccine versus placebo. The receptors shown here come from a person between 18 and 59 years old who received the Ad26.COV2.S COVID-19 vaccine or a placebo.

The J gene is TRBJ1-1, the V gene TRBV7-8, with TRBD1 matching over 7 bases. Germline loops: CDR1 SGHVS, CDR2 FQNEAQ. The CDR3 sequence is 15 residues long. The junction had 4 bases not matched to a gene; V was cut back by 2 bases and J by 1 base. The CDR3 DNA reads TGTGCCAGCAGCTTAACGACAGGGACGAACACTGAAGCTTTCTTT. Amino acids: CASSLTTGTNTEAFF.

The gene calls are TRBV19 and TRBJ2-7; no firm D call. V dropped 7 bases and J dropped 6 bases, with 16 bases sitting between them. CDR1 LNHDA and CDR2 SQIVND come from the germline V gene (reference sequence). This CDR3 has 13 residues. As DNA, the CDR3 is TGTGCCAGTAAGTCGGCAGTGCCGGGCGAGCAGTACTTC. Amino acids: CASKSAVPGEQYF. Full variable domain (missing parts from reference TRBV19 and TRBJ2-7): DGGITQSPKYLFRKEGQNVTLSCEQNLNHDAMYWYRQDPGQGLRLIYYSQIVNDFQKGDIAEGYSVSREKKESFPLTVTSAQKNPTAFYLCASKSAVPGEQYFGPGTRLTVT.

The V and J genes are TRBV3-1 (or the pseudogene TRBV3-2) and TRBJ2-5; D gene ambiguous. Germline-derived CDR1 and CDR2 are LGHDT and YNNKEL (reference sequence). Between the trimmed V and J ends, which lost 0 bases and 9 bases, there was a span of 14 bases. The CDR3 contains 14 residues. CDR3 sequence reads: CASSQDLGGVPQYF. The DNA of the CDR3 is TGTGCCAGCAGCCAAGATCTCGGCGGAGTGCCCCAGTACTTC.

This clone has only one observation. This chain links TRBV6-5 with TRBJ2-3; the D gene is possibly TRBD2 (6 bases). The germline V and J ends were trimmed by 4 bases and 5 bases, with 19 bases remaining between them. This CDR3 region has 16 residues. CDR1 and CDR2 (germline): MNHEY, SVGAGI. CDR3 region: CASSSGTAGAGDTQYF. The CDR3 coding sequence is TGTGCCAGCAGTTCCGGGACTGCTGGAGCGGGAGATACGCAGTATTTT.

The chain is built from TRBV6-2 or TRBV6-3 and TRBJ2-2, with D hard to call. The germline V and J ends were trimmed by 6 bases and 6 bases, with 14 bases remaining between them. CDR1 and CDR2 from the germline V gene are MNHEY and SVGEGT. The length of the CDR3 is 14 residues. The CDR3 DNA is TGTGCCAGCAGCCCGCGCGGAGAACCCGGGGAGCTGTTTTTT. Protein: CASSPRGEPGELFF.